This TCR beta chain stems from a study of T cell responses to AZD1222 COVID-19 vaccine. General study results and limits: With dominance at 160-218 and 743-854, vaccine-associated CD4 TCRs spanned spike. Scientists sampled the repertoires only once the peak T cell response had passed. Spike-specific TCR breadth and depth grew following two AZD1222 doses.

This CDR3 has 14 residues. CDR1 is LGHDT and CDR2 is YNNKEL in the germline V gene (reference sequence). Unmatched junction bases numbered 5, after V lost 6 bases and J lost 3 bases. Comments on this clone: Its target is unknown.

TCRdb's table, derived via immunoSEQ multiplex PCR, lists solely in-frame clones and lacks some. The sample carries 120,000 to 150,000 clones, 70% to 90% recorded once. J is TRBJ2-7 and V is TRBV3-1 (or the pseudogene TRBV3-2); 10 bases are a match to TRBD2. This clonotype originated in an adult who received the AZD1222 COVID-19 vaccine. Here the sequenced sample was peripheral blood, taken 28 days after the second AZD1222 dose. The CDR3 region is CASSKSGGDYEQYF. The CDR3 DNA reads as TGTGCCAGCAGTAAAAGCGGGGGGGACTACGAGCAGTACTTC.